These T cell receptor beta chains were read from a single sample in a study of beta chain features in type 1 diabetes. Libraries were prepared by immunoSEQ multiplex PCR; TCRdb keeps only in-frame clonotypes and omits some of them. This sample has around 260,000 clones, with roughly 20% found just once. Sequencing used naive CD4+ T cells from blood. These receptors all come from a woman aged 40 to 50 with type 1 diabetes. CDR3s include the opening cysteine and the closing phenylalanine or tryptophan. Each record gives: V gene, clone size, J gene, D gene, CDR3 protein, CDR3 DNA. A D gene is named only where the DNA matches it firmly. The size field is filled for only some rows; it gives once, few, many or a size class.

V: TRBV5-6; size: .; J: TRBJ2-7; D: .; CDR3: CASSPQDRAREQYF; DNA: TGTGCCAGCAGCCCCCAGGATCGAGCCCGGGAGCAGTACTTC
V: TRBV5-6; size: few; J: TRBJ2-5; D: TRBD1; CDR3: CASSYQPTGGETQYF; DNA: TGTGCCAGCAGCTATCAGCCCACAGGGGGAGAGACCCAGTACTTC
V: TRBV29-1; size: .; J: TRBJ1-2; D: .; CDR3: CSVFGGDHGYTF; DNA: TGCAGCGTTTTCGGAGGGGATCATGGCTACACCTTC
V: TRBV5-1; size: .; J: TRBJ2-6; D: .; CDR3: CASSFEGNPGANVLTF; DNA: TGCGCCAGCAGCTTCGAGGGCAACCCTGGGGCCAACGTCCTGACTTTC
V: TRBV5-1; size: .; J: TRBJ2-2; D: .; CDR3: CASSLEGASGELFF; DNA: TGCGCCAGCAGCTTGGAAGGGGCGTCCGGGGAGCTGTTTTTT
V: TRBV4-1; size: few; J: TRBJ2-2; D: .; CDR3: CASSQDQGNTGELFF; DNA: TGCGCCAGCAGCCAAGACCAGGGGAACACCGGGGAGCTGTTTTTT
V: TRBV20-1; size: .; J: TRBJ2-1; D: .; CDR3: CSGNSYNEQFF; DNA: TGCAGCGGTAATTCCTACAATGAGCAGTTCTTC
V: TRBV29-1; size: .; J: TRBJ2-3; D: TRBD2; CDR3: CSVDHRGGPDTQYF; DNA: TGCAGCGTTGATCATCGGGGGGGCCCAGATACGCAGTATTTT
V: TRBV30; size: .; J: TRBJ2-3; D: .; CDR3: CAWSTDTQYF; DNA: TGTGCCTGGTCAACAGATACGCAGTATTTT
V: TRBV2; size: .; J: TRBJ1-2; D: TRBD1; CDR3: CASILEGTEGYTF; DNA: TGTGCCAGCATCCTGGAGGGGACAGAAGGCTACACCTTC